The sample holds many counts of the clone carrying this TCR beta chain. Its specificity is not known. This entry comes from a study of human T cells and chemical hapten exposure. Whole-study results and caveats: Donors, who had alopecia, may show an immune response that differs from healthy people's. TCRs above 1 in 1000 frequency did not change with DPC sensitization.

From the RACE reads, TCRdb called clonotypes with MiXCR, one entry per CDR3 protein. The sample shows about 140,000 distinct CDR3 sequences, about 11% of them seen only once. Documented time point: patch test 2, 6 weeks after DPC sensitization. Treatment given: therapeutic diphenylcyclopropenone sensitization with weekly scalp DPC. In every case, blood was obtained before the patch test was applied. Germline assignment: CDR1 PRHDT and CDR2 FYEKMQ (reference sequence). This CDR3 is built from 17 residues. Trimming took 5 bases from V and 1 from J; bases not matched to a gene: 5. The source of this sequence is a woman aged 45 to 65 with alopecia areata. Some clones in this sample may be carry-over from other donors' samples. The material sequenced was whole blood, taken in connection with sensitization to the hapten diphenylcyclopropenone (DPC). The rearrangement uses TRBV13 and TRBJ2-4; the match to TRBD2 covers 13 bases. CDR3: CASSPRTSGSAKNIQYF. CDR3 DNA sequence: TGTGCCAGCAGCCCCCGGACTAGCGGGAGCGCCAAAAACATTCAGTACTTC.